These 18 T cell receptor beta chains came from one sample sequenced in a study of blood T cells in healthy people across ages. The authors ran a second PCR of 7 to 11 cycles using a sample-barcoded 5' primer and a J-beta primer mix. TCRdb reanalysed the 5' RACE reads using MiXCR and keeps one entry per CDR3 protein. The repertoire includes 600,000 or so distinct CDR3 sequences, roughly 43% of them detected once, and around 25% sits in the top ten. Material for sequencing was blood. These receptors all come from a man older than 75 in good health.

The chain recombines TRBV25-1 with TRBJ2-7, with TRBD2 matching over 10 bases. Trimming at V came to 4 bases and at J to 1 base, leaving 7 bases not matched to a gene. The CDR3 has 16 residues. The V gene's germline CDR1 is MGHDK and CDR2 SYGVNS. The CDR3: CASSGAGGPSSYEQYF. The CDR3 DNA is TGTGCCAGCAGTGGAGCGGGAGGGCCATCTTCCTACGAGCAGTACTTC.

This clonotype was detected only a few times. This rearrangement joins TRBV30 to TRBJ1-2; D is unclear. V shed 3 bases and J shed 10 bases, with 18 bases lying between them. CDR3 length: 13 amino acids. Looked up from germline, CDR1 is GTSNPN and CDR2 is SVGIG (reference sequence). CDR3 nucleotides: TGTGCCTGGAGCCCCACTGGACCCAGCTTCTACACCTTC. Translated: CAWSPTGPSFYTF.

This chain uses TRBV14 with TRBJ1-1; D not resolved. This CDR3 is built from 14 residues. Between the trimmed V and J ends, which lost 1 base and 3 bases, there was a span of 9 bases. Germline CDR1 SGHDN, CDR2 FVKESK. The CDR3 loop reads CASSQGVGYTEAFF. As DNA, the CDR3 is TGTGCCAGCAGCCAAGGGGTGGGATACACTGAAGCTTTCTTT.

This clonotype was detected a few times. The chain is built from TRBV10-3 and TRBJ1-1, with D tentatively TRBD1 (6 bases). This CDR3 contains 14 residues. Germline CDR1 and CDR2: ENHRY and SYGVKD. Trimming left V 7 bases short and J 1 base short, with 13 bases between. CDR3 amino acids: CAITQGRGNTEAFF. Here the CDR3 DNA reads TGTGCCATCACTCAGGGGCGAGGGAACACTGAAGCTTTCTTT.

The chain couples TRBV4-3 to TRBJ2-1; 11 bases align to TRBD2. The ends lost 4 bases at V and 8 bases at J; junction bases unmatched: 7. The CDR3 has 15 residues. The V gene's germline CDR1 is LGHNA and CDR2 YSLEER. The CDR3 bases are TGCGCCAGCAGCCTACTAGCGGGAGTTGTCGATGAGCAGTTCTTC. The encoded protein is CASSLLAGVVDEQFF.

This clonotype appeared a few times. The rearrangement links TRBV28 to TRBJ2-3; perhaps TRBD1 as D (5 bases). Per germline, CDR1 MDHEN and CDR2 SYDVKM. This CDR3 is built from 15 residues. The V end lost 6 bases, the J end lost 4 bases, and 17 bases lay between the germline ends. The CDR3 region has the DNA TGTGCCAGCAGACGCAGGGAAGACCGTCCAGATACGCAGTATTTT. It encodes CASRRREDRPDTQYF.

In its sample, this clonotype was seen a few times. V usage is TRBV11-2 and J usage is TRBJ2-2; D remains ambiguous. CDR1 is SGHAT, CDR2 FQNNGV, per germline. V was trimmed by 3 bases and J by 4 bases, leaving 3 bases between them. CDR3 size: 12 residues. The CDR3 bases are TGTGCCAGCAGCTTTTTCACCGGGGAGCTGTTTTTT. Translating gives CASSFFTGELFF.

The V and J genes are TRBV5-1 and TRBJ2-1; no reliable D call. Germline values: CDR1 SGHRS, CDR2 YFSETQ. The length of the CDR3 is 13 residues. V lost 4 bases and J 6 bases, leaving 11 bases between the germline ends. CDR3 region: CASSRFLGNEQFF. CDR3 coding DNA: TGCGCCAGCAGCCGCTTTCTTGGCAATGAGCAGTTCTTC.

The chain joins TRBV20-1 to TRBJ2-5; no reliable D call. The DNA end lines up better with TRBJ2-7; the J call may be wrong. The CDR3 is made up of 13 amino acids. Per germline, CDR1 DFQATT and CDR2 SNEGSKA (reference sequence). The CDR3 DNA sequence: TGCAGTGCTAGATCGATCTACTCATACGAGCAGTACTTC. As protein: CSARSIYSYEQYF.

The chain combines TRBV10-3 with TRBJ2-1; the match to TRBD1 covers 8 bases. The CDR3 sequence is 16 residues long. V was clipped by 2 bases and J by 5 bases; unmatched bases: 8. Germline V gene data show CDR1 as ENHRY and CDR2 as SYGVKD. CDR3 bases: TGTGCCATCAGTGAGGGACAGGGAAATGGGAACAATGAGCAGTTCTTC. It codes for CAISEGQGNGNNEQFF.

The chain uses TRBV2 and TRBJ2-2, with D possibly being TRBD1 (5 bases). The CDR3 has 14 amino acids. Germline values: CDR1 SNHLY, CDR2 FYNNEI. The V gene lost 6 bases and the J gene lost 9 bases, with 17 bases spanning the gap. The CDR3 bases are TGTGCCAGCAGGAATCAGGGTGTCCGACGGGAGCTGTTTTTT. Translating gives CASRNQGVRRELFF.

This clonotype was seen a few times. The rearrangement links TRBV11-2 to TRBJ2-1; tentative D call: TRBD1 (5 bases). V was clipped by 0 bases and J by 9 bases, with 15 bases between them. Germline loops: CDR1 SGHAT, CDR2 FQNNGV. CDR3 length: 15 residues. As DNA, the CDR3 is TGTGCCAGCAGCTTAGATCGGTTCCGACAGAGTGAGCAGTTCTTC. It codes for CASSLDRFRQSEQFF. Looking up the rest from reference TRBV11-2 and TRBJ2-1 gives the full variable domain: EAGVAQSPRYKIIEKRQSVAFWCNPISGHATLYWYQQILGQGPKLLIQFQNNGVVDDSQLPKDRFSAERLKGVDSTLKIQPAKLEDSAVYLCASSLDRFRQSEQFFGPGTRLTVL.

This clonotype has more than one count but fewer than ten. The rearrangement uses TRBV7-9 and TRBJ2-1, with D uncertain. Trimming removed 5 bases at V and 4 bases at J, with 9 bases between. Germline CDR1 SEHNR, CDR2 FQNEAQ (reference sequence). The CDR3 extends over 13 amino acids. CDR3 sequence reads: CASSGVTYNEQFF. For the CDR3, the DNA is TGTGCCAGCAGCGGTGTGACTTACAATGAGCAGTTCTTC.

This sequence joins TRBV25-1 and TRBJ2-7; D is unclear. Germline CDR1 and CDR2: MGHDK and SYGVNS. V was clipped by 1 base and J by 10 bases, with 11 bases between them. The CDR3 extends over 12 amino acids. DNA for the CDR3: TGTGCCAGCAGTGAATGGGTGACGCCCCAGTACTTC. It codes for CASSEWVTPQYF.

Comments on this clonotype: A clone one base away is much larger, so this may be a read error. DNA for the CDR3: TGTGCCAGCAGTTCTTCTTGGCCGACGGGTGAGCAGTTCTTC. Amino acids: CASSSSWPTGEQFF. The chain carries TRBV27 and TRBJ2-1; D gene unclear. Germline lookup yields CDR1 MNHEY and CDR2 SMNVEV (reference sequence). Deletions cut 4 bases from V and 9 bases from J, with 16 bases between. The CDR3 contains 14 residues.

This chain links TRBV24-1 with TRBJ2-3; 9 bases align to TRBD2. Germline assignment: CDR1 KGHDR and CDR2 SFDVKD. V gave up 5 bases and J gave up 2 bases; unmatched junction bases: 4. The CDR3 covers 15 residues. Here the CDR3 reads CATSVPSGTTDTQYF. The CDR3 bases are TGTGCCACCAGTGTGCCTAGCGGGACCACAGATACGCAGTATTTT.

This clonotype was counted only a few times. This sequence joins TRBV18 and TRBJ2-5, with D perhaps assigned TRBD1 or TRBD2 (5 bases each). V was pared by 8 bases and J by 3 bases, with 16 bases between. Germline CDR1 and CDR2: KGHSH and LQKENI. The CDR3 has 14 residues. The CDR3 bases are TGTGCCAGCCGAAACACCGGGACGGAAGAGACCCAGTACTTC. Translated, it gives CASRNTGTEETQYF.

This rearrangement joins TRBV6-1 to TRBJ1-1, with 7 nucleotides matching TRBD1. The CDR3 has 20 residues. With V trimmed by 5 bases and J by 0 bases, 21 bases remained unmatched. Germline V lookup: CDR1 MNHNS, CDR2 SASEGT. The DNA of the CDR3 is TGTGCCAGCAGTCCCCTGGGAACCCTGGGACAGCCGAGAATGAACACTGAAGCTTTCTTT. This gives the protein CASSPLGTLGQPRMNTEAFF.